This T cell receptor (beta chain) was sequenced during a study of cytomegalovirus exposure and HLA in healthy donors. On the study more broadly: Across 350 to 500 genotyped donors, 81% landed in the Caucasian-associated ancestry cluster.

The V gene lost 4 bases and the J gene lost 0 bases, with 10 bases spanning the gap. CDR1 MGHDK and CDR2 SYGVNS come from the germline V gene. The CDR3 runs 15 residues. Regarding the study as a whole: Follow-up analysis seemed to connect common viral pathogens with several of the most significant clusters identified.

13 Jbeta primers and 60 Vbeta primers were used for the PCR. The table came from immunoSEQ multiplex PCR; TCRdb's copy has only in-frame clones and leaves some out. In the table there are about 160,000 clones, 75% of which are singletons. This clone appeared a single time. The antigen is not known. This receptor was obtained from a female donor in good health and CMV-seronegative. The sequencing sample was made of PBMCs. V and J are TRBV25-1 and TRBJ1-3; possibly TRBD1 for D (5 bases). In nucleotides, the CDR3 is TGTGCCAGCAGTGGATCCAGGGTCTCTGGAAACACCATATATTTT. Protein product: CASSGSRVSGNTIYF.